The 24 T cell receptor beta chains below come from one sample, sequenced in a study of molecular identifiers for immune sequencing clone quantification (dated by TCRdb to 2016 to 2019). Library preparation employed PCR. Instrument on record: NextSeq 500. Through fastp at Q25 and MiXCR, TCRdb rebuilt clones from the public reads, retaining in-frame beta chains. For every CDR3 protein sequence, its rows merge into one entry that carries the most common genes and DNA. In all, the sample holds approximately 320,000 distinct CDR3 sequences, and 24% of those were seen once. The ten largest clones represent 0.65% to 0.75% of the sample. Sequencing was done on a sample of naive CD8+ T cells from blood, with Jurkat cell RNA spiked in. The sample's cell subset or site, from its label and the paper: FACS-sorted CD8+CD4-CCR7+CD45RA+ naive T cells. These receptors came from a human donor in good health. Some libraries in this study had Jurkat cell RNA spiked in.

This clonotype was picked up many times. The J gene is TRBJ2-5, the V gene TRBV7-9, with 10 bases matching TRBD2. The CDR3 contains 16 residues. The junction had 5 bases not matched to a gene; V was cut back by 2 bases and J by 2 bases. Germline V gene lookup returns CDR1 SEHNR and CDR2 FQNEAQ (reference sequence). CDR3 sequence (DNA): TGTGCCAGCAGCTTAAGCCTAGCGGGAGAACAAGAGACCCAGTACTTC. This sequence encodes CASSLSLAGEQETQYF.

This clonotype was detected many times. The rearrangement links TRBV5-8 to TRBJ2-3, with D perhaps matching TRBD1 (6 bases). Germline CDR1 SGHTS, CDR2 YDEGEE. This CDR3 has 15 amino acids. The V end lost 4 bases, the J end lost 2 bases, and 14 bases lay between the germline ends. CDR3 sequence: CASSPGQGDTDTQYF. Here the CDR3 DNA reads TGTGCCAGCAGCCCGGGACAAGGAGACACAGATACGCAGTATTTT.

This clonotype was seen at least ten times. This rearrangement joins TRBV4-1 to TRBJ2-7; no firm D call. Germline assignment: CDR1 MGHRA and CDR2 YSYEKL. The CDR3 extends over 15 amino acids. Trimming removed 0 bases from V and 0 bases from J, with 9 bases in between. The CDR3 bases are TGCGCCAGCAGCCAAGAAACGGTGTCCTCCTACGAGCAGTACTTC. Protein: CASSQETVSSYEQYF.

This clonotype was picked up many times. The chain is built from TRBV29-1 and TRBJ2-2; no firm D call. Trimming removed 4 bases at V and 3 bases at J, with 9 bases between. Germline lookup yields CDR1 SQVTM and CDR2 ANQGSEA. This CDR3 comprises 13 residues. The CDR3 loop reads CSVGGFDTGELFF. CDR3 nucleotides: TGCAGCGTTGGAGGATTCGACACCGGGGAGCTGTTTTTT.

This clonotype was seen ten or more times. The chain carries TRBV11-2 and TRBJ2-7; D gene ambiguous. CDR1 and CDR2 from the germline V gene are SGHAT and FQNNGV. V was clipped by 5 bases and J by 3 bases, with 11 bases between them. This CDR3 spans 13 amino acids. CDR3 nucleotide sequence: TGTGCCAGCAGCCCAAGCCCAAACTACGAGCAGTACTTC. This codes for CASSPSPNYEQYF.

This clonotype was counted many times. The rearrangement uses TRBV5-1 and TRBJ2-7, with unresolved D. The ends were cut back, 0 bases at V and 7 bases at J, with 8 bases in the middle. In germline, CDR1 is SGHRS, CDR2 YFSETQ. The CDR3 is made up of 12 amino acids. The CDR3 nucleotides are TGCGCCAGCAGCTTGGTTTTGGAGGAGCAGTACTTC. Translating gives CASSLVLEEQYF. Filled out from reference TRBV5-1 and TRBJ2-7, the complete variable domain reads KAGVTQTPRYLIKTRGQQVTLSCSPISGHRSVSWYQQTPGQGLQFLFEYFSETQRNKGNFPGRFSGRQFSNSRSEMNVSTLELGDSALYLCASSLVLEEQYFGPGTRLTVT.

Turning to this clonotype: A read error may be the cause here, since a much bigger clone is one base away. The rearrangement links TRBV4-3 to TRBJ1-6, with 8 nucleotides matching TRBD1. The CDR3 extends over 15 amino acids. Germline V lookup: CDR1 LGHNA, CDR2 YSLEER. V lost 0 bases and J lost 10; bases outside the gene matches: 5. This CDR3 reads CASSQDRGLMSPLHF. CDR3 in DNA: TGCGCCAGCAGCCAAGACAGGGGGCTAATGTCACCCCTCCACTTT.

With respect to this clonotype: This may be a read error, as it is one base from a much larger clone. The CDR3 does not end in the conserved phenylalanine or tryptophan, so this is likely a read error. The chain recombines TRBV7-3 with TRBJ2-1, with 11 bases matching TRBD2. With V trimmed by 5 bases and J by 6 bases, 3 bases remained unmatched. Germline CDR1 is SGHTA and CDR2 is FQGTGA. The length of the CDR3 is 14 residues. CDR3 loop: CASSPGTSGNEQFS. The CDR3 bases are TGTGCCAGCAGCCCCGGGACTAGCGGCAATGAGCAGTTCTCC.

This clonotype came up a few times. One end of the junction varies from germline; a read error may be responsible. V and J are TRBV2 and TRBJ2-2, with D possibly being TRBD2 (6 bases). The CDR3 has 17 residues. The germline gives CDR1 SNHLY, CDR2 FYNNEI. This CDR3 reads CASSEVPGPSIGGELSF. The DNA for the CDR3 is TGTGCCAGCAGTGAAGTTCCCGGGCCCTCGATTGGCGGGGAGCTGTCTTTT.

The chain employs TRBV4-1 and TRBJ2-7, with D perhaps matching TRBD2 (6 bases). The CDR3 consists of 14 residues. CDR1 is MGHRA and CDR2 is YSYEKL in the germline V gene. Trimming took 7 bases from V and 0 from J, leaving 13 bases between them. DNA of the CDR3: TGCGCCAGCAACCGGGGGAAAAGCTCCTACGAGCAGTACTTC. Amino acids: CASNRGKSSYEQYF.

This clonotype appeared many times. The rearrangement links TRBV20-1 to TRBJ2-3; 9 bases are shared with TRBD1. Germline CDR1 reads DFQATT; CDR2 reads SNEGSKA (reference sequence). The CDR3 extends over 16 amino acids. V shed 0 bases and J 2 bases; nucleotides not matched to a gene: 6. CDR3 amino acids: CSAREGQGLNTDTQYF. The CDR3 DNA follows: TGCAGTGCTAGAGAGGGACAGGGCCTAAACACAGATACGCAGTATTTT.

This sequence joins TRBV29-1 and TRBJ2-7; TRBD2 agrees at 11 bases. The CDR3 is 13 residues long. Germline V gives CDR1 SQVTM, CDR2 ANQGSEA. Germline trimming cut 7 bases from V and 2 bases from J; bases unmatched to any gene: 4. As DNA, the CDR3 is TGCAGCGCCACTAGCGGGAGCCCCTACGAGCAGTACTTC. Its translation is CSATSGSPYEQYF.

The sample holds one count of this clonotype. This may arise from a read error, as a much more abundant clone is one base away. CDR3 protein: CSAQTDLNTEAFF. In DNA, the CDR3 is TGCAGTGCCCAGACAGATCTTAACACTGAAGCTTTCTTT. This chain uses TRBV20-1 with TRBJ1-1, with TRBD1 as a possible D gene (5 bases). The germline V gene has CDR1 DFQATT and CDR2 SNEGSKA (reference sequence). This CDR3 is 13 amino acids long. Trimming took 6 bases from V and 2 from J, leaving 13 bases between them.

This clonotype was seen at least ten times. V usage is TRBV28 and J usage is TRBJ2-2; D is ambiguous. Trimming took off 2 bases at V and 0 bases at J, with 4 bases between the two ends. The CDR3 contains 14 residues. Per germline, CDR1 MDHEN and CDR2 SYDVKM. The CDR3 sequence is CASSLTPNTGELFF. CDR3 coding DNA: TGTGCCAGCAGTTTAACACCGAACACCGGGGAGCTGTTTTTT.

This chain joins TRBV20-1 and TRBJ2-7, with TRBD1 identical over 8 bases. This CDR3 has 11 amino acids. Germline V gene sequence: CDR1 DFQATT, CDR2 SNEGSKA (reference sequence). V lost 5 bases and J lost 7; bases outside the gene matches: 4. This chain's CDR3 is CSALTGGEQYF. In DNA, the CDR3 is TGCAGTGCTCTTACAGGGGGTGAGCAGTACTTC.

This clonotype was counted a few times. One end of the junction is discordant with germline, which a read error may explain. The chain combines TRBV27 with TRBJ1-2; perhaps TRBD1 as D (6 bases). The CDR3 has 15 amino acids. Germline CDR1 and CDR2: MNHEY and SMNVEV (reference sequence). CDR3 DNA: TGTGCCAGCGGTCCCGCCGGGCAGGGACACTATGGCCACACCTTC. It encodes CASGPAGQGHYGHTF.

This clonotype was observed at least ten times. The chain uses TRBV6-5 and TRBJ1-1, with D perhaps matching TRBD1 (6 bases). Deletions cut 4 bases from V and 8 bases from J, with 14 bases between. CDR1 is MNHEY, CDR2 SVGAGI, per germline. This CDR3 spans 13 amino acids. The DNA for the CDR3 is TGTGCCAGCAGTTCTGACAGGAAACGGGAAGCTTTCTTT. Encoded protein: CASSSDRKREAFF.

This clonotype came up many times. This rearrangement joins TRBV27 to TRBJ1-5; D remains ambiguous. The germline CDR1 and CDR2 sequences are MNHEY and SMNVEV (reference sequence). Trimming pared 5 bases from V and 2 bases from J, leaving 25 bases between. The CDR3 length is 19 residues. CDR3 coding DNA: TGTGCCAGCAGTCTATTATCCCCGTCTGGTTTATCCGGCAATCAGCCCCAGCATTTT. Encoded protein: CASSLLSPSGLSGNQPQHF.

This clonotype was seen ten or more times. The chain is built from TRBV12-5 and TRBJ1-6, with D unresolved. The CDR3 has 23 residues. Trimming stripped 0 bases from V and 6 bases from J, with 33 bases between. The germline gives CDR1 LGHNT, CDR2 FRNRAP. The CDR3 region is CASGLVVSVFYSHSRTPNSPLHF. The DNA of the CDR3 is TGTGCTAGTGGTTTGGTAGTCTCAGTGTTCTACTCCCACTCAAGAACCCCTAATTCACCCCTCCACTTT.

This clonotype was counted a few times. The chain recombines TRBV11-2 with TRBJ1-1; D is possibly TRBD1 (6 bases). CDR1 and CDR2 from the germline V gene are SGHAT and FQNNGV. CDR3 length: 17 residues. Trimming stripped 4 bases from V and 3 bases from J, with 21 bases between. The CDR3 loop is CASSSRSPPGVHTEAFF. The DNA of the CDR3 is TGTGCCAGCAGCTCCAGATCACCCCCAGGGGTGCACACTGAAGCTTTCTTT. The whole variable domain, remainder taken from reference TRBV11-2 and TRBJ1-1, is EAGVAQSPRYKIIEKRQSVAFWCNPISGHATLYWYQQILGQGPKLLIQFQNNGVVDDSQLPKDRFSAERLKGVDSTLKIQPAKLEDSAVYLCASSSRSPPGVHTEAFFGQGTRLTVV.

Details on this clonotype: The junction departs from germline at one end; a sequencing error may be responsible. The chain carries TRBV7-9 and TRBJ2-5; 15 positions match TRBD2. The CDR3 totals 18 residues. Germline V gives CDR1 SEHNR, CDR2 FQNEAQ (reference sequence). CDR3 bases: TGTGGCAGCAGACCCGGACTAGCGGGGGGGCCTTTGGGAGAGACCCAGTACTTC. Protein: CGSRPGLAGGPLGETQYF. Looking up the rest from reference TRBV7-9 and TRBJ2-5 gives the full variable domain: DTGVSQNPRHKITKRGQNVTFRCDPISEHNRLYWYRQTLGQGPEFLTYFQNEAQLEKSRLLSDRFSAERPKGSFSTLEIQRTEQGDSAMYLCGSRPGLAGGPLGETQYFGPGTRLLVL.

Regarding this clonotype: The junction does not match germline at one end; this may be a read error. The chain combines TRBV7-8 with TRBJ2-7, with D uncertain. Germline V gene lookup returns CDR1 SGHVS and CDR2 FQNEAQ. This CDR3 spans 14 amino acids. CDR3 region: CASSPNVVVYERYF. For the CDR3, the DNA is TGTGCCAGCAGCCCCAATGTAGTTGTCTACGAGCGGTACTTC.

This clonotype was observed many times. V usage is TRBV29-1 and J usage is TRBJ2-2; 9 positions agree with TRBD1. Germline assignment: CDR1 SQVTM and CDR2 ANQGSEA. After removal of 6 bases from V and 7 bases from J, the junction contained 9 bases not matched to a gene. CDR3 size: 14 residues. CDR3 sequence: CSVEGTGRDGELFF. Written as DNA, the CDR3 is TGCAGCGTAGAGGGGACAGGGCGAGACGGGGAGCTGTTTTTT.

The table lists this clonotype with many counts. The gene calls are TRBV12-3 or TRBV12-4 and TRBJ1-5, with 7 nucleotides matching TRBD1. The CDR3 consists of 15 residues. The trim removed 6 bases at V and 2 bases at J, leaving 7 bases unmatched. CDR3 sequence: CASSPTGVGNQPQHF. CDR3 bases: TGTGCCAGCAGCCCTACAGGGGTTGGCAATCAGCCCCAGCATTTT.